This TCR beta chain emerged from a study of blood T cell repertoires in COVID-19. How the authors handled the data: Quantification of nucleated cells was approximated via reference gene primer amplification. Assay used: immunoSEQ multiplex PCR; TCRdb lists only in-frame clones, some missing. The V and J calls and clone size are taken from that table; D and trimming were inferred from the DNA. The sample carries about 400,000 clones, about 88% recorded once. The source material was peripheral blood. The sequence was obtained from a human donor in a cohort sampled during active COVID-19.

The CDR3 loop is CASSDFSLGETQYF. DNA for the CDR3: TGTGCCAGCAGTGACTTCAGCCTCGGGGAGACCCAGTACTTC. The genes are TRBV2 and TRBJ2-5; no firm D call. The germline V and J ends were trimmed by 3 bases and 5 bases, with 13 bases remaining between them. The CDR3 covers 14 residues. Looked up from germline, CDR1 is SNHLY and CDR2 is FYNNEI. The whole variable domain, remainder taken from reference TRBV2 and TRBJ2-5, is EPEVTQTPSHQVTQMGQEVILRCVPISNHLYFYWYRQILGQKVEFLVSFYNNEISEKSEIFDDQFSVERPDGSNFTLKIRSTKLEDSAMYFCASSDFSLGETQYFGPGTRLLVL.